Listed below are T cell receptor beta chains from one sample, sequenced in a study of blood T cell repertoires in COVID-19. The table came from immunoSEQ multiplex PCR; TCRdb's copy has only in-frame clones and leaves some out. Among around 100,000 clones, approximately 87% were seen once, and the ten largest hold 15% to 20%. The sample was peripheral blood. The receptors come from a human donor in a cohort sampled during active COVID-19. CDR3s include the opening cysteine and the closing phenylalanine or tryptophan. Fields, in order: V gene, J gene, CDR3 protein.

>TRBV3-1/TRBV3-2|TRBJ1-4
CASSRTGVALEAREVGEKLFF
>TRBV11-2|TRBJ2-7
CASSLALYEQYF
>TRBV9|TRBJ2-5
CASSPGAGPSKETQYF
>TRBV24-1|TRBJ1-1
CATSDRTGEAFF
>TRBV4-2|TRBJ1-2
CASSQDEETGGKGYGYTF
>TRBV9|TRBJ2-2
CASSVGTMNTGELFF
>TRBV11-3|TRBJ1-1
CASSFSGTGHEAFF
>TRBV15|TRBJ2-5
CATRTGGQETQYF
>TRBV19|TRBJ2-7
CASSQSGASYEQYF
>TRBV6-6|TRBJ1-2
CASSYSDRGLGYTF
>TRBV7-8|TRBJ1-4
CASSLNPGQGRQKLFF
>TRBV4-2|TRBJ2-7
CASSLQRDDPYEQYF
>TRBV19|TRBJ1-1
CASSIGTGALTEAFF
>TRBV7-2|TRBJ1-5
CASSLGTGNFQPQHF
>TRBV7-2|TRBJ2-4
CASSSNRGGGNIQYF
>TRBV19|TRBJ1-4
CASSPQGMDEKLFF
>TRBV6-5|TRBJ2-7
CASSYSVSYEQYF
>TRBV9|TRBJ2-7
CASSVHWTGGYEQYF
>TRBV5-1|TRBJ2-2
CASSLEGTGYLGELFF
>TRBV3-1/TRBV3-2|TRBJ2-1
CASSLLAGLVIDEQFF